The rows below give T cell receptor beta chains drawn from one sample of a study of radiotherapy plus CTLA-4 blockade in lung cancer. TCRdb keeps only in-frame clones here, not all; method: immunoSEQ multiplex PCR. The data hold some 100,000 clones, with around 81% observed a single time. The sequences come from peripheral blood, collected from a patient treated with radiotherapy plus ipilimumab. These receptors all come from a human donor with non-small cell lung cancer that progressed on radiotherapy plus ipilimumab. Each CDR3 is given with its conserved first and last residue. A D gene is named only where the DNA matches it firmly. Clone size, where shown, is once, few, many, or a class for clones that have expanded.

clone_size,v_call,cdr3_length,d_call,j_call,cdr3_aa,cdr3_nt
.,TRBV10-3,14,.,TRBJ2-3,CAISEPLGGGTQYF,TGTGCCATCAGTGAGCCCCTAGGGGGGGGTACGCAGTATTTT
.,TRBV11-2,14,.,TRBJ1-1,CASSLQRVNTEAFF,TGTGCCAGCAGCTTACAGAGGGTAAACACTGAAGCTTTCTTT
.,TRBV7-2,14,.,TRBJ1-5,CASSSGLTGQPQHF,TGTGCCAGCAGTTCGGGCCTAACGGGGCAGCCCCAGCATTTT
.,TRBV4-2,16,.,TRBJ2-2,CASSQEEMSNTGELFF,TGTGCCAGCAGCCAAGAGGAGATGTCGAACACCGGGGAGCTGTTTTTT
.,TRBV9,13,.,TRBJ1-2,CASSVEGGGGYTF,TGTGCCAGCAGCGTAGAGGGTGGGGGGGGCTACACCTTC
.,TRBV25-1,14,.,TRBJ1-4,CASSEVGGNEKLFF,TGTGCCAGCAGTGAAGTTGGGGGAAATGAAAAACTGTTTTTT
.,TRBV4-3,13,.,TRBJ2-3,CASAMGRTDTQYF,TGCGCCAGCGCAATGGGGCGCACAGATACGCAGTATTTT
.,TRBV7-9,13,.,TRBJ1-5,CASSLMGPQPQHF,TGTGCCAGCAGCTTGATGGGACCTCAGCCCCAGCATTTT
.,TRBV7-8,15,.,TRBJ1-1,CASSLILFGDTEAFF,TGTGCCAGCAGCTTAATTCTTTTCGGGGACACTGAAGCTTTCTTT
few,TRBV27,14,.,TRBJ1-1,CASSLAQMNTEAFF,TGTGCCAGCAGTTTGGCCCAGATGAACACTGAAGCTTTCTTT
.,TRBV7-9,14,.,TRBJ1-1,CASSLGVGNTEAFF,TGTGCCAGCAGCTTAGGCGTGGGGAACACTGAAGCTTTCTTT
.,TRBV19,13,.,TRBJ1-4,CATQRSYNEKLFF,TGTGCCACCCAAAGATCTTATAATGAAAAACTGTTTTTT
.,TRBV28,13,TRBD2,TRBJ2-7,CASGLAGGLEQYF,TGTGCCAGTGGACTAGCGGGGGGGCTCGAGCAGTACTTC
.,TRBV5-1,13,.,TRBJ1-1,CASSLAGLPEAFF,TGCGCCAGCAGCCTAGCCGGGCTTCCTGAAGCTTTCTTT
.,TRBV30,15,TRBD2,TRBJ2-1,CAWKVSGLPHNEQFF,TGTGCCTGGAAGGTTAGCGGGCTACCCCACAATGAGCAGTTCTTC
few,TRBV15,15,.,TRBJ2-7,CATSRDRGLGGEQYF,TGTGCCACCAGCAGAGATCGGGGCTTAGGTGGCGAGCAGTACTTC
.,TRBV2,14,.,TRBJ1-2,CASSRIWGSNGYTF,TGTGCCAGCAGTAGAATTTGGGGAAGTAACGGCTACACCTTC
once,TRBV2,14,TRBD1,TRBJ2-2,CASRTGGNTGELFF,TGTGCCAGCAGGACAGGGGGGAACACCGGGGAGCTGTTTTTT
.,TRBV7-6,18,.,TRBJ2-1,CASSLVSSGPKAVREQFF,TGTGCCAGCAGCTTAGTGTCTTCCGGACCGAAGGCTGTGCGTGAGCAGTTCTTC
.,TRBV10-2,14,.,TRBJ1-3,CASTDPGVGNTIYF,TGCGCCAGCACCGACCCGGGGGTTGGAAACACCATATATTTT
.,TRBV7-2,16,TRBD1,TRBJ1-1,CASSSQGGRPNTEAFF,TGTGCCAGCAGCTCCCAGGGGGGCAGGCCGAACACTGAAGCTTTCTTT
.,TRBV23-1,14,.,TRBJ1-3,CASSHPRGVGTIYF,TGCGCCAGCAGTCACCCGAGGGGGGTGGGCACCATATATTTT
.,TRBV7-9,15,TRBD2,TRBJ2-1,CASSLVAGGFNEQFF,TGTGCCAGCAGCTTAGTTGCGGGGGGGTTCAATGAGCAGTTCTTC
.,TRBV7-8,16,.,TRBJ1-2,CASSFRQANTNYGYTF,TGTGCCAGCAGCTTTAGACAGGCCAACACTAACTATGGCTACACCTTC
.,TRBV7-2,13,.,TRBJ1-1,CASSLYGNTEAFF,TGTGCCAGCAGCTTATACGGGAACACTGAAGCTTTCTTT
.,TRBV18,16,.,TRBJ2-1,CASSPGRRDRGNEQFF,TGTGCCAGCTCACCGGGGCGGAGGGACAGAGGGAATGAGCAGTTCTTC
.,TRBV13,15,.,TRBJ2-5,CASSLGRGSQETQYF,TGTGCCAGCAGCTTAGGCCGTGGCAGTCAAGAGACCCAGTACTTC
once,TRBV6-1,13,.,TRBJ2-3,CATRGGGTDTQYF,TGTGCCACAAGGGGGGGCGGCACAGATACGCAGTATTTT
.,TRBV6-1,13,TRBD1,TRBJ1-4,CASRQGYNEKLFF,TGTGCCAGCAGACAGGGGTATAATGAAAAACTGTTTTTT
.,TRBV5-8,16,TRBD2,TRBJ2-2,CASSLRAGGVTGELFF,TGTGCCAGCAGCCTCAGAGCGGGGGGCGTTACCGGGGAGCTGTTTTTT
.,TRBV5-6,13,.,TRBJ2-7,CASSALAGGEQYF,TGTGCCAGCAGCGCACTGGCGGGCGGCGAGCAGTACTTC
.,TRBV30,15,TRBD1,TRBJ1-2,CAWSPWGQGVYGYTF,TGTGCCTGGAGTCCATGGGGACAGGGGGTCTATGGCTACACCTTC
.,TRBV5-1,15,TRBD1,TRBJ2-7,CASSLTTGSVYEQYF,TGCGCCAGCAGCTTGACGACAGGGTCGGTTTACGAGCAGTACTTC
.,TRBV11-3,14,.,TRBJ1-1,CASSLGRGNTEAFF,TGTGCCAGCAGCTTGGGCCGAGGGAACACTGAAGCTTTCTTT
.,TRBV29-1,14,.,TRBJ2-5,CSVEGVEGVKTQYF,TGCAGCGTTGAAGGGGTTGAGGGGGTGAAGACCCAGTACTTC
.,TRBV7-2,13,.,TRBJ1-5,CASSLEWNQPQHF,TGTGCCAGCAGCTTAGAGTGGAATCAGCCCCAGCATTTT
.,TRBV9,18,TRBD2,TRBJ2-3,CASSVETPTSGYTDTQYF,TGTGCCAGCAGCGTAGAAACCCCGACTAGCGGGTACACAGATACGCAGTATTTT
.,TRBV4-3,15,TRBD1,TRBJ1-1,CASSQDRQGHTEAFF,TGCGCCAGCAGCCAAGACCGACAGGGGCACACTGAAGCTTTCTTT
.,TRBV5-6,12,.,TRBJ1-2,CASSLVGFGYTF,TGTGCCAGCAGCTTGGTAGGGTTTGGCTACACCTTC
.,TRBV7-2,15,TRBD1,TRBJ2-7,CASSLEGTGVSEQYF,TGTGCCAGCAGCTTAGAGGGGACAGGGGTTTCCGAGCAGTACTTC
.,TRBV7-9,13,TRBD1,TRBJ1-5,CASNRGDNQPQHF,TGTGCCAGCAACAGGGGAGACAATCAGCCCCAGCATTTT
few,TRBV28,13,TRBD2,TRBJ2-7,CASTAGGVSEQYF,TGTGCCAGTACCGCGGGGGGGGTTAGCGAGCAGTACTTC
.,TRBV25-1,16,TRBD1,TRBJ2-3,CASSALGQASTDTQYF,TGTGCCAGCAGTGCATTGGGACAGGCTAGCACAGATACGCAGTATTTT
once,TRBV19,13,.,TRBJ1-5,CASTTGGNQPQHF,TGTGCCAGTACCACCGGGGGGAATCAGCCCCAGCATTTT
few,TRBV19,17,.,TRBJ1-2,CASSTLHRPDSNYGYTF,TGTGCCAGTAGTACCCTTCATCGACCCGACTCTAACTATGGCTACACCTTC
.,TRBV6-5,13,TRBD1,TRBJ1-2,CASTQGRGHGYTF,TGTGCCAGCACCCAAGGGAGGGGGCATGGCTACACCTTC
.,TRBV5-4,16,TRBD2,TRBJ2-5,CASSFRLAGNQETQYF,TGTGCCAGCAGCTTCCGACTAGCGGGGAATCAAGAGACCCAGTACTTC
.,TRBV18,12,TRBD1,TRBJ1-2,CASQGQGNGYTF,TGTGCCAGCCAAGGACAGGGGAACGGCTACACCTTC